This entry concerns a single TCR beta chain. A far larger clone is only one base removed, so a read error is likely. According to the study, TCR beta libraries were built with iRepertoire HTBI primers and CDR3-region Arm-PCR. TCRdb re-analysed the multiplex PCR reads in MiXCR, keeping a single row per CDR3 protein. Here the sample spans roughly 380,000 distinct CDR3 sequences, 16% being singletons. This specimen belongs to a study of regulatory T cells in long-lasting Graves disease. The J segment lost 3 bases and the V segment lost 6 bases, leaving 23 bases of the junction unmatched. The CDR3 spans 19 residues. From germline, CDR1 is MNHNS and CDR2 SASEGT. Time point given: newly diagnosed GD, antithyroid drugs for less than 3 months. Extracted RNA from PBMCs served as the source of the TCR library. The same specimen was also included in a second study, on T cells in Graves' hyperthyroidism and ophthalmopathy.

The source material was peripheral blood mononuclear cells (PBMCs), sampled at new diagnosis, from a patient treated with antithyroid drugs. This clonotype originated in a man aged 35-49 years with Graves disease. The chain joins TRBV6-1 to TRBJ2-7; 7 bases match TRBD1. This CDR3 is CASSLPAVDRGTDYYEQYF. Here the CDR3 DNA reads TGTGCCAGCAGCTTACCCGCCGTTGATAGAGGGACAGACTACTACGAGCAGTACTTC.